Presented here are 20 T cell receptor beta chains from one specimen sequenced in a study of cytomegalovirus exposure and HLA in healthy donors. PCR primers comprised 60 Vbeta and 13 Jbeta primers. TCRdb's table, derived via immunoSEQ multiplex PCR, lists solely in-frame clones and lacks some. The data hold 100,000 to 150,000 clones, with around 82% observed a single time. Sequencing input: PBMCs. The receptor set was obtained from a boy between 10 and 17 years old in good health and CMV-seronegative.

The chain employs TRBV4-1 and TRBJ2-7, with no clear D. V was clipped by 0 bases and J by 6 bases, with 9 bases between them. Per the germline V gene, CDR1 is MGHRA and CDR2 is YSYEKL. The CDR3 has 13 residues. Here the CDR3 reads CASSQDRSSEQYF. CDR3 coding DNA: TGCGCCAGCAGCCAAGATCGGAGTTCCGAGCAGTACTTC.

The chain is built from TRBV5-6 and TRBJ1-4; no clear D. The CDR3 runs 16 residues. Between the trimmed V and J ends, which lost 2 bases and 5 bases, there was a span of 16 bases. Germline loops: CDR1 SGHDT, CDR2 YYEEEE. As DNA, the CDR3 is TGTGCCAGCAGCTTAGGGTCGGGAACAGTAAATGAAAAACTGTTTTTT. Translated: CASSLGSGTVNEKLFF.

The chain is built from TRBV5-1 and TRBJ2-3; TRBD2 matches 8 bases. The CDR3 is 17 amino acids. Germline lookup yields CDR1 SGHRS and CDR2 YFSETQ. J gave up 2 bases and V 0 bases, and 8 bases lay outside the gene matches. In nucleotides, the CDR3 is TGCGCCAGCAGCTTGGGGGTTACTAGCGGACACACAGATACGCAGTATTTT. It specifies CASSLGVTSGHTDTQYF.

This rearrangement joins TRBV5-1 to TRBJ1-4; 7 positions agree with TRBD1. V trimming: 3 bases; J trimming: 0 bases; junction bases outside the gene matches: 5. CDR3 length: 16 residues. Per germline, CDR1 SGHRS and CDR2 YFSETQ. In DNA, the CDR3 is TGCGCCAGCAGCTACGGGACAGACTCAACTAATGAAAAACTGTTTTTT. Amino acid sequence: CASSYGTDSTNEKLFF.

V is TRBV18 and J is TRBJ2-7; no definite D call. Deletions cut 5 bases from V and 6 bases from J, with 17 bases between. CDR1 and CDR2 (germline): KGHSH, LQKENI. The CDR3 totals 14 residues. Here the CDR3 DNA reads TGTGCCAGCTCAACTCAACGACTCCCTGGCGAGCAGTACTTC. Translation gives CASSTQRLPGEQYF. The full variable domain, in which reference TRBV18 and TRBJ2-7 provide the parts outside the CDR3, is NAGVMQNPRHLVRRRGQEARLRCSPMKGHSHVYWYRQLPEEGLKFMVYLQKENIIDESGMPKERFSAEFPKEGPSILRIQQVVRGDSAAYFCASSTQRLPGEQYFGPGTRLTVT.

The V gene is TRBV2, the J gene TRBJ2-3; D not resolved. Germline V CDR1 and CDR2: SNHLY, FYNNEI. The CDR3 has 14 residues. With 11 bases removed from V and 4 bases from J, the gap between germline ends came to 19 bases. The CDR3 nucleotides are TGTGCCTCCGCAGTGTTTCGGGTCGCAGATACGCAGTATTTT. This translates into CASAVFRVADTQYF.

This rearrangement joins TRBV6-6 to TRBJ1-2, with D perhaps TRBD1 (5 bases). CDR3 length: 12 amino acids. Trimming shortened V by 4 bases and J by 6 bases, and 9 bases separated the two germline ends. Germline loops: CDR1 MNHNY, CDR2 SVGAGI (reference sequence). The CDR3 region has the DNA TGTGCCAGCAGTTCAGGGTCCCATGGCTACACCTTC. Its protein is CASSSGSHGYTF.

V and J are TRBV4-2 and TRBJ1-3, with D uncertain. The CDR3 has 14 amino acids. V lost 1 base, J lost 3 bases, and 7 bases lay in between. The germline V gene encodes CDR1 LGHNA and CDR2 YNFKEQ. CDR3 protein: CASSQVTGGNTIYF. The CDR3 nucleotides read TGTGCCAGCAGCCAAGTCACTGGTGGAAACACCATATATTTT.

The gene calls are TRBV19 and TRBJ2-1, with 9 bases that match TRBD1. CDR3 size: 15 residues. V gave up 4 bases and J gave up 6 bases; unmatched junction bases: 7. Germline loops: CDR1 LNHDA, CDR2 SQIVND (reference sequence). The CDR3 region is CASSRPGQGINEQFF. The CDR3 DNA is TGTGCCAGTAGTAGACCGGGACAGGGAATCAATGAGCAGTTCTTC.

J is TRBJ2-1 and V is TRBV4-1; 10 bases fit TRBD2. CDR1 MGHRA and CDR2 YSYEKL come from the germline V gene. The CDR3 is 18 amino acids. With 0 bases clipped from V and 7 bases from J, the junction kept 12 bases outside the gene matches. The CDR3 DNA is TGCGCCAGCAGCCAAGAAGCGGGGCTAGCGGGGGTGAGGAATGAGCAGTTCTTC. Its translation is CASSQEAGLAGVRNEQFF.

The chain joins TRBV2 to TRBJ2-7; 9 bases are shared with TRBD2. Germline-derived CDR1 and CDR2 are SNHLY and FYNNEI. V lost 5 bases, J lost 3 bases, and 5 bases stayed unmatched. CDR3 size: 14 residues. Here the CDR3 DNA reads TGTGCCAGCAGTCTAGCGGGGAGCCTCTACGAGCAGTACTTC. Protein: CASSLAGSLYEQYF.

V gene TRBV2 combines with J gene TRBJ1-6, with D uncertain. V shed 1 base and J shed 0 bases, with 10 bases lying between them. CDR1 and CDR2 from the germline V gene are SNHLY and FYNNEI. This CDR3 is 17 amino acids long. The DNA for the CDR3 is TGTGCCAGCAGTGAAGGGCGGGAGAGCTCCTATAATTCACCCCTCCACTTT. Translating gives CASSEGRESSYNSPLHF.

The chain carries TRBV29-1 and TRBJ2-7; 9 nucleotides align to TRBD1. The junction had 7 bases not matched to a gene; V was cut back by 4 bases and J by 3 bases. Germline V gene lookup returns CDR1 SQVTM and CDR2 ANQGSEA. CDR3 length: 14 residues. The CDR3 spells CSVGGQGKRYEQYF. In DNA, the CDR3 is TGCAGCGTTGGGGGACAGGGAAAACGCTACGAGCAGTACTTC.

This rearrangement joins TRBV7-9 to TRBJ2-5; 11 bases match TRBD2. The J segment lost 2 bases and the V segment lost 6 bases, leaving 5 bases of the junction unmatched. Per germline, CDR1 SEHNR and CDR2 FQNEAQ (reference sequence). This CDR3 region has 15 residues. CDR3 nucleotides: TGTGCCAGCAGTCCGGTAGCGGGGGGGCAAGAGACCCAGTACTTC. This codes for CASSPVAGGQETQYF.

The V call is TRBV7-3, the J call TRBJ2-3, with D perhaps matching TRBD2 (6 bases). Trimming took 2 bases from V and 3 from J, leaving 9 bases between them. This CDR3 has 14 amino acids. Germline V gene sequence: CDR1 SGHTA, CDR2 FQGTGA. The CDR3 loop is CASSLGAGTDTQYF. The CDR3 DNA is TGTGCCAGCAGCTTAGGTGCGGGAACAGATACGCAGTATTTT.

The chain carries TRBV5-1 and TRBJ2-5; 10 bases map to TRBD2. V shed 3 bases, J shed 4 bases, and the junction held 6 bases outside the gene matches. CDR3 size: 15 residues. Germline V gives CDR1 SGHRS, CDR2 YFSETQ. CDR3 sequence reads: CASSSPGLARETQYF. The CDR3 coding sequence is TGCGCCAGCAGCTCCCCGGGACTAGCGAGAGAGACCCAGTACTTC.

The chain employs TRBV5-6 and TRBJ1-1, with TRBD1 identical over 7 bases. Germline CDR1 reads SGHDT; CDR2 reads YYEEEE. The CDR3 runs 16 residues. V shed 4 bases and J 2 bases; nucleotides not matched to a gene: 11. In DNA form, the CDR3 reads TGTGCCAGCAGCCCAGGTCCCGGGACAGTTAACACTGAAGCTTTCTTT. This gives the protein CASSPGPGTVNTEAFF.

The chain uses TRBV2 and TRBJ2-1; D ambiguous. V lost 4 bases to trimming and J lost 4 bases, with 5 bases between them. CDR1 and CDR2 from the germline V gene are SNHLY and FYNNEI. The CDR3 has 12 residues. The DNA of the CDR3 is TGTGCCAGCAGTGGCCGGTACAATGAGCAGTTCTTC. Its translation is CASSGRYNEQFF.

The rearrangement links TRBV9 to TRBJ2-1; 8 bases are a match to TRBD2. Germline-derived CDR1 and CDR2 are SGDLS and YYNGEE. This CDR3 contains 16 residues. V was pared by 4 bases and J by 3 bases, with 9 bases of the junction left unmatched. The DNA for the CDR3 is TGTGCCAGCAGCTCCGGGGGACTAGTGGGCTACAATGAGCAGTTCTTC. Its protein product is CASSSGGLVGYNEQFF.

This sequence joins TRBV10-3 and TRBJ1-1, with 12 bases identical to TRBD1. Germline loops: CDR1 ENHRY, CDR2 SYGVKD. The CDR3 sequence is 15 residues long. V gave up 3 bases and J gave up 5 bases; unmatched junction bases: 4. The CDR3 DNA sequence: TGTGCCATCAGTGATCGGGACAGGGGGCGGACTGAAGCTTTCTTT. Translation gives CAISDRDRGRTEAFF.